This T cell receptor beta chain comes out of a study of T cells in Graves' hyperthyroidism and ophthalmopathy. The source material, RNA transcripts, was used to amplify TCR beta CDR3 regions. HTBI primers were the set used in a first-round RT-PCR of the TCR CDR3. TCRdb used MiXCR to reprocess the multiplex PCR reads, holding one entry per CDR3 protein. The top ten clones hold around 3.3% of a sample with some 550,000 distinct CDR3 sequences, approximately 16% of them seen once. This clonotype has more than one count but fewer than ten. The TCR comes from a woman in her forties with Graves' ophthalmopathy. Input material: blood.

For the CDR3, the DNA is TGCAGTGCTAGAGAACAGGGGGGCTATGGCTACACCTTC. As protein: CSAREQGGYGYTF. V usage is TRBV20-1 and J usage is TRBJ1-2; 8 nucleotides align to TRBD1. Per germline, CDR1 DFQATT and CDR2 SNEGSKA (reference sequence). The V segment lost 0 bases and the J segment 4 bases; nucleotides outside the gene matches: 1. The CDR3 runs 13 residues.